Sequencing of this TCR beta chain was carried out in a study of blood T cells in healthy people across ages. Study as a whole: T cells yielded about one barcoded beta molecule per two cells through template switching.

There are 12 residues in the CDR3. As for this clonotype: Sequence at one end of the junction differs from germline and may be a read error.

A sample-barcoded 5' primer and a J-beta primer mix were used in a second PCR of roughly 7 to 11 cycles. Each sample provided no less than 3 million CDR3-containing paired-end reads. TCRdb reprocessed the 5' RACE reads with MiXCR, giving one entry per CDR3 protein. The sample shows 1.8 million or so distinct CDR3 sequences, about 39% of them seen only once. The TCR originated in a human donor in good health. The sample consisted of blood. This rearrangement joins TRBV12-3 or TRBV12-4 to TRBJ2-7, with D uncertain. CDR3 nucleotide sequence: TGTGCCAGCAGTTTCGCAACATACGAGCAGCACTTC. It codes for CASSFATYEQHF.